The clone carrying this T cell receptor (beta chain) was picked up many times. This specimen belongs to a study of early T cells in non-severe SARS-CoV-2 infection. One entry per CDR3 protein results from TCRdb running MiXCR on the 5' RACE reads. The sample lists about 30,000 distinct CDR3 sequences, about 3.8% occurring once. The germline V gene has CDR1 SGHVS and CDR2 FQNEAQ. Trimming removed 5 bases from V and 4 bases from J, with 16 bases in between. CDR3 length equals 15 residues. This chain uses TRBV7-8 with TRBJ2-3; D might be TRBD2 (6 bases). This sequence originates from an adult who was a healthcare worker with PCR-confirmed SARS-CoV-2 infection or an uninfected control (not recorded which). Sequenced sample: whole blood. As DNA, the CDR3 is TGTGCCAGCAGCCGGAGGAGGGTAGTCCCAGATACGCAGTATTTT. It codes for CASSRRRVVPDTQYF.